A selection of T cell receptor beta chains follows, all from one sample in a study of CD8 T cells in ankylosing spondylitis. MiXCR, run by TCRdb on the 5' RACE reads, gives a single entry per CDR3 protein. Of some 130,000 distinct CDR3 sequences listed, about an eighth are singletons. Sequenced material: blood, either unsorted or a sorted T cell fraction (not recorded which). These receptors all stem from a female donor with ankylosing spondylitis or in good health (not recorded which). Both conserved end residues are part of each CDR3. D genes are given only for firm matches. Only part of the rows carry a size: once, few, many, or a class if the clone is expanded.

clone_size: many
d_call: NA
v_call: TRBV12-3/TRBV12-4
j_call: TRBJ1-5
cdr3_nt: TGTGCCAGCACTAGGGTCCTCAATCAGCCCCAGCATTTT
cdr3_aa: CASTRVLNQPQHF

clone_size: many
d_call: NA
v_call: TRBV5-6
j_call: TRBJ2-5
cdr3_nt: TGTGCCAGCAGCCCTGACCGCCTCCAAGAGACCCAGTACTTC
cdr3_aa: CASSPDRLQETQYF

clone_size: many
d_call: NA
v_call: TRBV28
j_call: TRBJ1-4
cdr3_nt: TGTGCCAGCGGGACGGGGGGCAGGCAAAAACTGTTTTTT
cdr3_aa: CASGTGGRQKLFF

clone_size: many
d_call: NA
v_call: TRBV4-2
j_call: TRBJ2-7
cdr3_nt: TGTGCCAGCAGCACTGGGGGAGACGAGCAGTACTTC
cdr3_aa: CASSTGGDEQYF

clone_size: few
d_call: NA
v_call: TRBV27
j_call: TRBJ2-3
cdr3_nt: TGTGCCAGCAGTAGTTCTTACCGGGGGCCCACAGATACGCAGTATTTT
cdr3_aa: CASSSSYRGPTDTQYF

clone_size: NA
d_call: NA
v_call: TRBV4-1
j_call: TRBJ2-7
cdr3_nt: TGCGCCAGCAGCTTAGACCCGACAGCTACCTACGAGCAGTACTTC
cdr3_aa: CASSLDPTATYEQYF

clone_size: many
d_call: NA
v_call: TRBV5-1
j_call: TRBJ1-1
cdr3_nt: TGCGCCAGCCGATCGGGATTTCAAGCATCTGAAGCTTTCTTT
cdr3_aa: CASRSGFQASEAFF

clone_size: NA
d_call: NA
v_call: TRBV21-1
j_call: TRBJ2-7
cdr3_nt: TGTGCCAGCAGCAAAGACGGGGAGTACTTC
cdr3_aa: CASSKDGEYF

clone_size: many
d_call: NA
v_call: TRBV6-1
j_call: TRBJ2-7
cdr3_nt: TGTGCCAGCAGCCCCGGAGGAAGTCCCTACGAGCAGTACTTC
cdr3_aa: CASSPGGSPYEQYF

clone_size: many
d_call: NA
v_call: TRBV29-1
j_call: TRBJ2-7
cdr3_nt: TGCAGCGTTCGCCTCGACGCGGTCGGGGCGTTGTACTTC
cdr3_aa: CSVRLDAVGALYF

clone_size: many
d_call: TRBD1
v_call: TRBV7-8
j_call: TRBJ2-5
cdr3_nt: TGTGCCAGCAGCTCGCCGACAGGGGAGGACTTC
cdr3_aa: CASSSPTGEDF

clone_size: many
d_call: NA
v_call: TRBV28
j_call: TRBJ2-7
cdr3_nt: TGTGCCAGCACCCCGGCAGGCTCCTACGAGCAGTACTTC
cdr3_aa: CASTPAGSYEQYF

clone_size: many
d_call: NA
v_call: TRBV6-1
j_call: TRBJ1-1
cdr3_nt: TGTGCCAGCAGTATAACTACTGAAGCTTTCTTT
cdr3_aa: CASSITTEAFF

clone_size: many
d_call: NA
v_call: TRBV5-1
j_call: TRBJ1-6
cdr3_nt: TGCGCCAGCAGCAAAGGGACGACGACCCCCGATTCACCCCTCCACTTT
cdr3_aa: CASSKGTTTPDSPLHF

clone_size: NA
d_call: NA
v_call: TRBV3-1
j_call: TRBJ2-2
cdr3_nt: TGTGCCAGCAGCCCGTTGCTTATCGGGGAGCTGTTTTTT
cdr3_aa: CASSPLLIGELFF

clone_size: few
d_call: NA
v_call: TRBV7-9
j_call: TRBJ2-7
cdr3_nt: TGTGCCAGCTGGGGTAGCCAGAGAGAGCAGTACTTC
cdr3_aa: CASWGSQREQYF

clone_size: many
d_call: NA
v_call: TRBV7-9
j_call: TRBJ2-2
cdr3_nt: TGTGCCAGCTGGGACCCCCTAACAAGGGAGCTGTTTTTT
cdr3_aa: CASWDPLTRELFF

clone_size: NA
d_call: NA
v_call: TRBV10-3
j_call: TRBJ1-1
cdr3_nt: TGTGCCATCAGTGAGGCGGGGGGCAAAGAAGCTTTCTTT
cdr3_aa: CAISEAGGKEAFF

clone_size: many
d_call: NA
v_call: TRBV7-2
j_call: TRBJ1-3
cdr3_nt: TGTGCCAGCAGCTTAGCGGGAAGGAGCTCTGGAAACACCATATATTTT
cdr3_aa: CASSLAGRSSGNTIYF

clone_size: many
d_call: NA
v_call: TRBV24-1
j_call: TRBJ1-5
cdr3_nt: TGTGCCACCAGTGAACCTACAGGGTATAGCAATCAGCCCCAGCATTTT
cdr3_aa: CATSEPTGYSNQPQHF

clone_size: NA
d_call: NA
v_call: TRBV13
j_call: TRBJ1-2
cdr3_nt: TGTGCCAGCAGCTTCCGGGACCGCCTTAACTATGGCTACACCTTC
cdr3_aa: CASSFRDRLNYGYTF

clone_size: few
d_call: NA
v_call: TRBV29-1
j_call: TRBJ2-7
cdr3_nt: TGCAGCGTTGAAGAGGGGTCGCGGGAGCAGTACTTC
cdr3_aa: CSVEEGSREQYF

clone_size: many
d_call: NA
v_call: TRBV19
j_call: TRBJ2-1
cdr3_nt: TGTGCCAGTACCTTCCGGGCCCACAATGAGCAGTTCTTC
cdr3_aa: CASTFRAHNEQFF

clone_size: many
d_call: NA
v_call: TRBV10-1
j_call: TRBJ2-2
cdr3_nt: TGCGCCAGCAGTGATCAGTCGACCGGGGAGCTGTTTTTT
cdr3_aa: CASSDQSTGELFF

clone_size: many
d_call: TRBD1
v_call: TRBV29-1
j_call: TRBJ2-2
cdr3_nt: TGCAGCGTCGACGGGACAGGGAACACCGGGGAGCTGTTTTTT
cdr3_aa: CSVDGTGNTGELFF

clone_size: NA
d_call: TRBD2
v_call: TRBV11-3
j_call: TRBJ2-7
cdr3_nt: TGTGCCAGCAGCCCCGGAGGGAGCGGGAGGGCAACCTACGAGCAGTACTTC
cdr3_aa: CASSPGGSGRATYEQYF